This T cell receptor beta chain was captured in a study of OX40 agonist ivuxolimab in advanced cancers. For the study at large: People in dose escalation had one of these cancers: hepatocellular carcinoma, melanoma, renal cell or head and neck cancer.

Libraries were prepared by immunoSEQ multiplex PCR; TCRdb keeps only in-frame clonotypes and omits some of them. The table includes some 73,000 clones, 86% detected once. Germline CDR1 and CDR2: WNHNN and SYGVQD (reference sequence). This CDR3 has 15 amino acids. V gave up 5 bases and J gave up 1 base; unmatched junction bases: 1. This clonotype was obtained from an adult with an advanced solid tumor such as melanoma, head and neck, liver or kidney cancer. This material consisted of CD4+ or CD8+ T cells sorted from blood, taken in a trial of the OX40 agonist ivuxolimab. The chain employs TRBV10-1 and TRBJ2-3, with TRBD2 identical over 12 bases. The CDR3 DNA sequence: TGCGCCAGCAGTAGGACTAGCGGGGGCACAGATACGCAGTATTTT. This codes for CASSRTSGGTDTQYF.